The 23 T cell receptor beta chains in this list originate from one sample, sequenced in a study of blood T cell repertoires in COVID-19. Method: immunoSEQ multiplex PCR; TCRdb's copy keeps in-frame clones and lacks some. The sample consists of more than 300,000 clones, roughly 90% of them appearing once. Sequencing was performed on peripheral blood. All receptors derive from a woman in her thirties or forties with COVID-19, enrolled during active disease.

The chain is built from TRBV15 and TRBJ2-1; TRBD2 agrees at 7 bases. Unmatched junction bases numbered 13, after V lost 7 bases and J lost 1 base. The CDR3 length is 17 residues. Per the germline V gene, CDR1 is LNHNV and CDR2 is YYDKDF (reference sequence). CDR3 loop: CATTITRTGGSYNEQFF. Here the CDR3 DNA reads TGTGCCACCACCATTACCCGGACGGGGGGTTCCTACAATGAGCAGTTCTTC.

The chain is built from TRBV19 and TRBJ1-1; D unresolved. This CDR3 is built from 11 residues. The germline gives CDR1 LNHDA, CDR2 SQIVND (reference sequence). With 5 bases removed from V and 9 bases from J, the gap between germline ends came to 10 bases. CDR3 residues: CASSALEKAFF. In DNA form, the CDR3 reads TGTGCCAGTAGTGCTCTAGAGAAAGCTTTCTTT.

CDR3 coding DNA: TGTGCCAGTCATCCGGGAACAACTAATGAAAAACTGTTTTTT. It translates to CASHPGTTNEKLFF. This chain links TRBV19 with TRBJ1-4; D gene unclear. The CDR3 has 14 residues. Deletions cut 8 bases from V and 0 bases from J, with 10 bases between. Germline CDR1 LNHDA, CDR2 SQIVND (reference sequence).

This sequence joins TRBV27 and TRBJ2-7, with 7 bases matching TRBD2. The CDR3 runs to 14 residues. Per germline, CDR1 MNHEY and CDR2 SMNVEV (reference sequence). Losses at the gene ends were 3 bases for V and 1 base for J; bases not matched to a gene: 3. CDR3: CASSFAGESYEQYF. CDR3 bases: TGTGCCAGCAGTTTTGCGGGGGAGTCCTACGAGCAGTACTTC.

The DNA for the CDR3 is TGTGCCAGCAGTGGGGGACAGATACATCAGCCCCAGCATTTT. It encodes CASSGGQIHQPQHF. The rearrangement joins TRBV28 to TRBJ1-5, with TRBD1 matching 7 bases. The ends lost 5 bases at V and 5 bases at J; junction bases unmatched: 6. Germline lookup yields CDR1 MDHEN and CDR2 SYDVKM. The CDR3 extends over 14 amino acids.

The chain links TRBV5-1 to TRBJ2-7; no reliable D call. The CDR3 is made up of 13 amino acids. Germline CDR1 is SGHRS and CDR2 is YFSETQ. V was trimmed by 0 bases and J by 3 bases, leaving 7 bases between them. The CDR3 bases are TGCGCCAGCAGCTTGGGACGGAGCTACGAGCAGTACTTC. It is translated as CASSLGRSYEQYF.

The V gene is TRBV2, the J gene TRBJ2-7; TRBD1 matches at 9 bases. The CDR3 extends over 13 amino acids. The V segment lost 8 bases and the J segment 9 bases; nucleotides outside the gene matches: 11. The V gene's germline CDR1 is SNHLY and CDR2 FYNNEI. CDR3: CASRDRAGVVQYF. The CDR3 coding sequence is TGTGCCAGCCGGGACAGGGCCGGGGTGGTGCAGTACTTC.

CDR3 residues: CAWNGGQETQYF. The CDR3 nucleotides read TGTGCCTGGAACGGGGGGCAAGAGACCCAGTACTTC. The chain combines TRBV30 with TRBJ2-5; 7 bases agree with TRBD2. The CDR3 consists of 12 residues. In germline, CDR1 is GTSNPN, CDR2 SVGIG (reference sequence). V was pared by 4 bases and J by 2 bases, with 1 base of the junction left unmatched. The whole variable domain, filled in from reference TRBV30 and TRBJ2-5, reads SQTIHQWPATLVQPVGSPLSLECTVEGTSNPNLYWYRQAAGRGLQLLFYSVGIGQISSEVPQNLSASRPQDRQFILSSKKLLLSDSGFYLCAWNGGQETQYFGPGTRLLVL.

The rearrangement links TRBV28 to TRBJ1-4, with D possibly being TRBD1 (5 bases). The germline CDR1 and CDR2 sequences are MDHEN and SYDVKM. V was trimmed by 8 bases and J by 7 bases, leaving 14 bases between them. The CDR3 loop spans 13 amino acids. This CDR3 reads CASGEGLVEKLFF. In nucleotides, the CDR3 is TGTGCCAGCGGGGAGGGGCTCGTTGAAAAACTGTTTTTT.

This clone was found once. This rearrangement joins TRBV24-1 to TRBJ1-1; 12 nucleotides match TRBD1. CDR1 is KGHDR, CDR2 SFDVKD, per germline. This CDR3 has 14 amino acids. After removal of 7 bases from V and 4 bases from J, the junction contained 3 bases not matched to a gene. In DNA, the CDR3 is TGTGCCACCAGGGGACAGGGGGCTTCCACTGAAGCTTTCTTT. The encoded protein is CATRGQGASTEAFF.

The chain combines TRBV2 with TRBJ2-7; the match to TRBD1 covers 9 bases. Trimming took 6 bases from V and 4 from J; bases not matched to a gene: 10. Germline loops: CDR1 SNHLY, CDR2 FYNNEI. The CDR3 loop spans 15 amino acids. CDR3 DNA: TGTGCCAGCAGAGACGACAGGGGGGGATCATACGAGCAGTACTTC. This translates into CASRDDRGGSYEQYF.

The rearrangement uses TRBV18 and TRBJ2-7; the match to TRBD1 covers 10 bases. Germline CDR1 and CDR2: KGHSH and LQKENI. Unmatched junction bases numbered 9, after V lost 2 bases and J lost 5 bases. The CDR3 is 16 residues long. CDR3 sequence (DNA): TGTGCCAGCTCACCAACCGGGACAGGGGTCACCAACGAGCAGTACTTC. Protein: CASSPTGTGVTNEQYF.

The chain joins TRBV16 to TRBJ1-2, with D perhaps TRBD1 (5 bases). This CDR3 spans 15 amino acids. Trimming took off 4 bases at V and 0 bases at J, with 12 bases between the two ends. Germline CDR1 KGHSY, CDR2 FQNENV. This CDR3 is CASSPTGTTNYGYTF. The CDR3 bases are TGTGCCAGCAGCCCCACAGGTACGACTAACTATGGCTACACCTTC.

This CDR3 reads CASSEEVQRHSYEQYF. The DNA for the CDR3 is TGTGCCAGCAGTGAAGAAGTCCAGCGTCACTCCTACGAGCAGTACTTC. The genes are TRBV6-1 and TRBJ2-7; no firm D call. Germline CDR1 is MNHNS and CDR2 is SASEGT. The CDR3 loop spans 16 amino acids. Trimming removed 1 base from V and 0 bases from J, with 13 bases in between.

V gene TRBV19 combines with J gene TRBJ1-2; possible D gene TRBD1, 5 bases. CDR3 length: 16 amino acids. CDR1 is LNHDA, CDR2 SQIVND, per germline (reference sequence). V lost 10 bases and J lost 1, with 22 bases in between. CDR3 sequence: CAIQDPRATNNYGYTF. CDR3 bases: TGTGCCATCCAAGACCCCAGGGCTACGAATAACTATGGCTACACCTTC.

The genes are TRBV15 and TRBJ1-4, with TRBD1 matching 10 bases. The CDR3 is 15 amino acids. J gave up 7 bases and V 5 bases, and 7 bases lay outside the gene matches. In germline, CDR1 is LNHNV, CDR2 YYDKDF (reference sequence). CDR3 loop: CATSGPGQGFEKLFF. DNA for the CDR3: TGTGCCACCAGCGGGCCGGGACAGGGGTTTGAAAAACTGTTTTTT.

This chain links TRBV18 with TRBJ2-2, with D possibly being TRBD2 (6 bases). The V end lost 2 bases, the J end lost 7 bases, and 8 bases lay between the germline ends. The CDR3 runs to 13 residues. Germline CDR1 and CDR2: KGHSH and LQKENI. The CDR3 loop is CASSPVGGGELFF. CDR3 DNA: TGTGCCAGCTCACCAGTGGGAGGCGGGGAGCTGTTTTTT.

The rearrangement uses TRBV27 and TRBJ1-2, with 7 bases aligning to TRBD1. This CDR3 region has 14 residues. Trimming at V came to 0 bases and at J to 4 bases, leaving 2 bases not matched to a gene. Germline loops: CDR1 MNHEY, CDR2 SMNVEV (reference sequence). CDR3 amino acids: CASSLSDRSYGYTF. CDR3 nucleotide sequence: TGTGCCAGCAGTTTATCGGACAGGTCCTATGGCTACACCTTC.

The chain is built from TRBV7-2 and TRBJ2-3, with 10 bases lining up with TRBD2. The length of the CDR3 is 16 residues. With 3 bases clipped from V and 4 bases from J, the junction kept 7 bases outside the gene matches. Per the germline V gene, CDR1 is SGHTA and CDR2 is FQGNSA. CDR3 region: CASSLRAGGVADTQYF. In DNA form, the CDR3 reads TGTGCCAGCAGCTTGAGAGCGGGGGGGGTCGCAGATACGCAGTATTTT.

This chain connects TRBV7-2 to TRBJ2-7; 7 bases fit TRBD2. J gave up 4 bases and V 1 base, and 10 bases lay outside the gene matches. Germline assignment: CDR1 SGHTA and CDR2 FQGNSA. There are 16 residues in the CDR3. The CDR3 DNA reads TGTGCCAGCAGCTTAGGCGGTGGGGGAGGGTTGTACGAGCAGTACTTC. This sequence encodes CASSLGGGGGLYEQYF.

This clone appeared a single time. V usage is TRBV6-1 and J usage is TRBJ1-5; D remains unclear. Trimming removed 4 bases at V and 2 bases at J, with 21 bases between. CDR3 length: 18 amino acids. Per the germline V gene, CDR1 is MNHNS and CDR2 is SASEGT. CDR3 in DNA: TGTGCCAGCAGTGGGAAGTTGGGGTCCGGACTTGGCAATCAGCCCCAGCATTTT. It translates to CASSGKLGSGLGNQPQHF.

V gene TRBV19 combines with J gene TRBJ2-7; TRBD1 agrees at 8 bases. J lost 7 bases, V lost 6 bases, and 14 bases had no gene match. The CDR3 runs to 15 residues. The germline V gene encodes CDR1 LNHDA and CDR2 SQIVND (reference sequence). This chain's CDR3 is CASSTGGINPREQYF. CDR3 sequence (DNA): TGTGCCAGTAGCACAGGGGGTATTAATCCACGGGAGCAGTACTTC.

The rearrangement uses TRBV7-2 and TRBJ2-1; a weak D match, TRBD2 (6 bases). V dropped 1 base and J dropped 10 bases, with 14 bases sitting between them. The CDR3 is 14 residues long. In germline, CDR1 is SGHTA, CDR2 FQGNSA. The CDR3 nucleotides are TGTGCCAGCAGCTTAGAATTACTAGCACGGGAGCAGTTCTTC. Amino acids: CASSLELLAREQFF.